The text below deals with one T cell receptor beta chain. This sample is part of a study of shared clonotypes between healthy human individuals. In the study overall: Each donor contributed plates that comprised three CD4 naive, three CD4 memory, two CD8 naive and one CD8 memory.

Libraries were prepared by immunoSEQ multiplex PCR; TCRdb keeps only in-frame clonotypes and omits some of them. The table lists around 700,000 clones, about 74% of them singletons. From CD4+ cells came CD45RA+ naive and CD45RA-negative memory subsets. Germline assignment: CDR1 KGHSH and CDR2 LQKENI. V lost 5 bases, J lost 7 bases, and 17 bases lay in between. There are 14 residues in the CDR3. The source is a woman aged 30 to 39 in good health. Sequencing was done on a sample of memory CD4+ T cells sorted from blood. Specified subset: CD45RA-negative fraction. The rearrangement uses TRBV18 and TRBJ2-5, with D maybe TRBD1 (6 bases). In DNA form, the CDR3 reads TGTGCCAGCTCAGAACTGACAGGCGGCGGGACCCAGTACTTC. Protein sequence: CASSELTGGGTQYF.